Each of the 12 T cell receptor beta chains below was sequenced from the same sample in a study of CD8+ T cells in alopecia areata. Extracted RNA was reverse transcribed, and the resulting cDNA served as sequencing template. Assay used: immunoSEQ multiplex PCR; TCRdb lists only in-frame clones, some missing. The repertoire holds 200,000 or so clones, with nearly 60% as singletons. Stated treatment: oral pan-JAK inhibitor, 5-10 mg twice daily. The sample consisted of CD4+ T cells sorted from blood, taken at week 24, from a patient treated with tofacitinib. The receptors derive from a human donor with alopecia areata.

The chain employs TRBV5-1 and TRBJ2-5; D unclear. The CDR3 consists of 13 residues. Trimming pared 4 bases from V and 5 bases from J, leaving 12 bases between. Germline loops: CDR1 SGHRS, CDR2 YFSETQ. The CDR3 spells CASSPGLMETQYF. The CDR3 nucleotides read TGCGCCAGCAGCCCTGGGCTCATGGAGACCCAGTACTTC. The variable domain in full, with the rest retrieved from reference TRBV5-1 and TRBJ2-5, is KAGVTQTPRYLIKTRGQQVTLSCSPISGHRSVSWYQQTPGQGLQFLFEYFSETQRNKGNFPGRFSGRQFSNSRSEMNVSTLELGDSALYLCASSPGLMETQYFGPGTRLLVL.

The V and J genes are TRBV7-2 and TRBJ1-5, with unresolved D. There are 14 residues in the CDR3. Trimming left V 1 base short and J 7 bases short, with 11 bases between. Germline V gives CDR1 SGHTA, CDR2 FQGNSA. Here the CDR3 reads CASSLEGGGQPQHF. The CDR3 region has the DNA TGTGCCAGCAGCTTAGAAGGAGGAGGACAGCCCCAGCATTTT.

The chain links TRBV29-1 to TRBJ2-7; no definite D call. The V and J ends lost 0 bases and 6 bases respectively, with 9 bases between them. Germline V gene lookup returns CDR1 SQVTM and CDR2 ANQGSEA. This CDR3 is built from 12 residues. The CDR3 DNA reads TGCAGCGTTGAAGACCCAGGTGGCGAGCAGTACTTC. Protein: CSVEDPGGEQYF.

This clone was detected only a few times. This chain uses TRBV29-1 with TRBJ2-7; 7 positions agree with TRBD2. This CDR3 is built from 15 residues. V lost 4 bases and J lost 2; bases outside the gene matches: 11. Germline V gene lookup returns CDR1 SQVTM and CDR2 ANQGSEA. CDR3 DNA sequence: TGCAGCGTTGGTCTGGCGGTAGGGAGGGCCTACGAGCAGTACTTC. The encoded protein is CSVGLAVGRAYEQYF.

The rearrangement joins TRBV7-9 to TRBJ1-1; D is unresolved. Germline-derived CDR1 and CDR2 are SEHNR and FQNEAQ (reference sequence). The CDR3 has 14 amino acids. The germline V and J ends were trimmed by 5 bases and 1 base, with 11 bases remaining between them. The CDR3 here is CASSGYYGNTEAFF. Here the CDR3 DNA reads TGTGCCAGCAGCGGCTACTATGGGAACACTGAAGCTTTCTTT.

The chain links TRBV7-9 to TRBJ2-2; possible D gene TRBD1, 6 bases. The CDR3 totals 15 residues. The germline V gene has CDR1 SEHNR and CDR2 FQNEAQ (reference sequence). V gave up 6 bases and J gave up 2 bases, with 13 bases separating them. In nucleotides, the CDR3 is TGTGCCAGCAGAACTGGACAGCGAAACACCGGGGAGCTGTTTTTT. It translates to CASRTGQRNTGELFF.

This clone was counted only a few times. V and J are TRBV30 and TRBJ2-1; 10 positions match TRBD1. The germline V gene has CDR1 GTSNPN and CDR2 SVGIG (reference sequence). The CDR3 is 13 residues long. V lost 4 bases and J lost 7; bases outside the gene matches: 4. The CDR3 protein is CAWKRTGGNEQFF. CDR3 DNA sequence: TGTGCCTGGAAACGGACAGGGGGTAATGAGCAGTTCTTC.

The rearrangement links TRBV2 to TRBJ1-3; D unclear. Germline V gene sequence: CDR1 SNHLY, CDR2 FYNNEI. Trimming removed 3 bases at V and 3 bases at J, with 9 bases between. The CDR3 is 14 amino acids. The CDR3 DNA sequence: TGTGCCAGCAGTGATTGGAACAATGGAAACACCATATATTTT. Its translation: CASSDWNNGNTIYF.

The chain has TRBV28 and TRBJ1-5; TRBD1 agrees at 10 bases. The CDR3 spans 17 residues. V shed 4 bases and J 7 bases; nucleotides not matched to a gene: 13. Germline V gene sequence: CDR1 MDHEN, CDR2 SYDVKM. The CDR3 DNA is TGTGCCAGCAGTTCGATAACGGGACAGGGGATTCGGCAGCCCCAGCATTTT. Translation: CASSSITGQGIRQPQHF.

The genes are TRBV7-2 and TRBJ1-2; TRBD1 matches at 7 bases. V was clipped by 2 bases and J by 4 bases; unmatched bases: 4. The CDR3 has 14 amino acids. CDR1 SGHTA and CDR2 FQGNSA come from the germline V gene. For the CDR3, the DNA is TGTGCCAGCAGCTTAAGGACAGGAACCTATGGCTACACCTTC. As protein: CASSLRTGTYGYTF. Complete variable domain (other parts from reference TRBV7-2 and TRBJ1-2): GAGVSQSPSNKVTEKGKDVELRCDPISGHTALYWYRQSLGQGLEFLIYFQGNSAPDKSGLPSDRFSAERTGGSVSTLTIQRTQQEDSAVYLCASSLRTGTYGYTFGSGTRLTVV.

The chain joins TRBV7-2 to TRBJ1-2, with 7 bases aligning to TRBD1. CDR3 length: 14 amino acids. With V trimmed by 4 bases and J by 8 bases, 10 bases remained unmatched. Per the germline V gene, CDR1 is SGHTA and CDR2 is FQGNSA. The CDR3 reads CASSSFETGSGYTF. CDR3 in DNA: TGTGCCAGCAGCTCCTTCGAGACAGGGAGCGGCTACACCTTC.

The genes are TRBV30 and TRBJ2-5; 8 positions match TRBD2. The V and J ends lost 3 bases and 2 bases, in that order; junction bases with no gene match: 2. The CDR3 runs to 13 residues. The germline CDR1 and CDR2 sequences are GTSNPN and SVGIG (reference sequence). CDR3 sequence reads: CAWRREVQETQYF. The CDR3 bases are TGTGCCTGGAGGCGGGAGGTACAAGAGACCCAGTACTTC.